A selection of T cell receptor beta chains follows, all from one sample in a study of blood T cell repertoires in COVID-19. TCRdb's table, derived via immunoSEQ multiplex PCR, lists solely in-frame clones and lacks some. The table records fewer than 65,000 clones, around 84% of them present only once. Input material: peripheral blood. These receptors originate from a human donor in a cohort sampled during active COVID-19. Both conserved end residues are part of each CDR3. The order of the fields is clone size, V gene, J gene, CDR3 length, D gene, CDR3 protein, CDR3 DNA. The D gene is left open where the match is weak. Rows may omit the clone size; those that give it use once, few, many or a size class.

abundance: .; v_gene: TRBV13; j_gene: TRBJ2-3; len: 16; d_gene: TRBD2; CDR3aa: CASSLTSGGGTDTQYF; CDR3nt: TGTGCCAGCAGCCTGACTAGCGGGGGGGGAACAGATACGCAGTATTTT
abundance: few; v_gene: TRBV15; j_gene: TRBJ2-3; len: 14; d_gene: .; CDR3aa: CATSRGLDTDTQYF; CDR3nt: TGTGCCACCAGCAGAGGGCTAGACACAGATACGCAGTATTTT
abundance: few; v_gene: TRBV28; j_gene: TRBJ1-5; len: 14; d_gene: .; CDR3aa: CASSLAGFNQPQHF; CDR3nt: TGTGCCAGCAGTTTGGCAGGATTCAATCAGCCCCAGCATTTT
abundance: few; v_gene: TRBV15; j_gene: TRBJ1-1; len: 15; d_gene: TRBD1; CDR3aa: CATSEWTGGRTEAFF; CDR3nt: TGTGCCACCAGCGAGTGGACAGGGGGTCGTACTGAAGCTTTCTTT
abundance: .; v_gene: TRBV19; j_gene: TRBJ2-1; len: 12; d_gene: .; CDR3aa: CASSPYNNEQFF; CDR3nt: TGTGCCAGTAGCCCTTACAACAATGAGCAGTTCTTC
abundance: once; v_gene: TRBV6-6; j_gene: TRBJ2-3; len: 16; d_gene: TRBD2; CDR3aa: CAGSPRLAGESDTQYF; CDR3nt: TGTGCCGGCTCGCCGCGACTAGCGGGGGAGTCAGATACGCAGTATTTT
abundance: .; v_gene: TRBV27; j_gene: TRBJ1-4; len: 14; d_gene: TRBD1; CDR3aa: CASTDGTGGEKLFF; CDR3nt: TGTGCCAGCACAGACGGGACAGGGGGTGAAAAACTGTTTTTT
abundance: .; v_gene: TRBV25-1; j_gene: TRBJ1-5; len: 13; d_gene: .; CDR3aa: CASSEAGYQPQHF; CDR3nt: TGTGCCAGCAGTGAGGCAGGGTATCAGCCCCAGCATTTT
abundance: .; v_gene: TRBV30; j_gene: TRBJ2-7; len: 13; d_gene: .; CDR3aa: CASTSPPSYEQYF; CDR3nt: TGTGCCTCCACTAGCCCCCCGTCCTACGAGCAGTACTTC
abundance: .; v_gene: TRBV7-8; j_gene: TRBJ2-1; len: 15; d_gene: TRBD2; CDR3aa: CASSLGLAGAYEQFF; CDR3nt: TGTGCCAGCAGCTTAGGGCTAGCGGGGGCCTATGAGCAGTTCTTC
abundance: .; v_gene: TRBV4-1; j_gene: TRBJ1-3; len: 16; d_gene: .; CDR3aa: CASSLVPGTTGNTIYF; CDR3nt: TGCGCCAGCAGCCTCGTTCCAGGGACTACTGGAAACACCATATATTTT
abundance: .; v_gene: TRBV7-8; j_gene: TRBJ2-1; len: 16; d_gene: .; CDR3aa: CASSLGFTVSYNEQFF; CDR3nt: TGTGCCAGCAGCTTAGGGTTTACAGTTTCCTACAATGAGCAGTTCTTC
abundance: .; v_gene: TRBV2; j_gene: TRBJ2-1; len: 15; d_gene: .; CDR3aa: CASRQGRLTDNEQFF; CDR3nt: TGTGCCAGCAGGCAGGGTCGTTTAACAGACAATGAGCAGTTCTTC
abundance: .; v_gene: TRBV7-3; j_gene: TRBJ2-3; len: 14; d_gene: TRBD2; CDR3aa: CASSLSSGVDTQYF; CDR3nt: TGTGCCAGCAGCTTATCTAGCGGGGTTGATACGCAGTATTTT
abundance: once; v_gene: TRBV12-3/TRBV12-4; j_gene: TRBJ2-7; len: 13; d_gene: .; CDR3aa: CASSPGSPYEQYF; CDR3nt: TGTGCCAGCAGTCCGGGTTCTCCCTACGAGCAGTACTTC
abundance: .; v_gene: TRBV29-1; j_gene: TRBJ1-2; len: 15; d_gene: .; CDR3aa: CSVEGGGRGRYGYTF; CDR3nt: TGCAGCGTAGAAGGTGGTGGCAGGGGAAGGTATGGCTACACCTTC
abundance: .; v_gene: TRBV19; j_gene: TRBJ1-2; len: 18; d_gene: .; CDR3aa: CASSSHPSTGTDFRGYTF; CDR3nt: TGTGCCAGTAGTTCCCACCCCTCTACAGGGACCGACTTCAGGGGCTACACCTTC
abundance: .; v_gene: TRBV5-5; j_gene: TRBJ2-6; len: 19; d_gene: TRBD2; CDR3aa: CASGSLGLAERSGANVLTF; CDR3nt: TGTGCCAGCGGATCGTTAGGACTAGCGGAGCGCTCTGGGGCCAACGTCCTGACTTTC
abundance: few; v_gene: TRBV11-3; j_gene: TRBJ1-6; len: 13; d_gene: .; CDR3aa: CASSLRRDSPLHF; CDR3nt: TGTGCCAGCAGCTTACGGCGGGATTCACCCCTCCACTTT
abundance: few; v_gene: TRBV7-9; j_gene: TRBJ1-2; len: 16; d_gene: .; CDR3aa: CASSLVAGATHYGYTF; CDR3nt: TGTGCCAGCAGCTTAGTGGCAGGGGCCACCCACTATGGCTACACCTTC
abundance: few; v_gene: TRBV7-2; j_gene: TRBJ2-2; len: 15; d_gene: TRBD2; CDR3aa: CASSLGGTLAGELFF; CDR3nt: TGTGCCAGCAGCTTGGGAGGGACCCTCGCCGGGGAGCTGTTTTTT
abundance: few; v_gene: TRBV3-1/TRBV3-2; j_gene: TRBJ1-3; len: 17; d_gene: .; CDR3aa: CASSRAGVFSSGNTIYF; CDR3nt: TGTGCCAGCAGCCGAGCAGGGGTCTTTAGCTCTGGAAACACCATATATTTT
abundance: .; v_gene: TRBV5-1; j_gene: TRBJ2-7; len: 17; d_gene: .; CDR3aa: CASSWDMMDRTTYEQYF; CDR3nt: TGCGCCAGCAGCTGGGATATGATGGACAGGACTACCTACGAGCAGTACTTC
abundance: .; v_gene: TRBV5-1; j_gene: TRBJ2-7; len: 13; d_gene: .; CDR3aa: CASSPGGWDEQYF; CDR3nt: TGCGCCAGCAGCCCGGGGGGCTGGGACGAGCAGTACTTC
abundance: .; v_gene: TRBV19; j_gene: TRBJ2-1; len: 13; d_gene: TRBD2; CDR3aa: CASSAGGYNEQFF; CDR3nt: TGTGCCAGTTCAGCGGGAGGGTACAATGAGCAGTTCTTC
abundance: .; v_gene: TRBV5-1; j_gene: TRBJ1-6; len: 15; d_gene: .; CDR3aa: CASSLGQSGDSPLHF; CDR3nt: TGCGCCAGCAGCTTGGGTCAGAGTGGAGATTCACCCCTCCACTTT
abundance: .; v_gene: TRBV20-1; j_gene: TRBJ1-4; len: 11; d_gene: .; CDR3aa: CSASRNEKLFF; CDR3nt: TGCAGTGCTAGCCGTAATGAAAAACTGTTTTTT
abundance: .; v_gene: TRBV6-5; j_gene: TRBJ2-3; len: 14; d_gene: .; CDR3aa: CASKRDYVVDTQYF; CDR3nt: TGTGCCAGCAAGCGCGACTACGTAGTAGATACGCAGTATTTT
abundance: .; v_gene: TRBV6-5; j_gene: TRBJ2-5; len: 14; d_gene: .; CDR3aa: CASRTAGAKETQYF; CDR3nt: TGTGCCAGCAGAACTGCGGGGGCGAAAGAGACCCAGTACTTC
abundance: .; v_gene: TRBV29-1; j_gene: TRBJ1-1; len: 12; d_gene: TRBD1; CDR3aa: CSGQQGGTEAFF; CDR3nt: TGCAGCGGACAACAGGGGGGAACTGAAGCTTTCTTT
abundance: .; v_gene: TRBV9; j_gene: TRBJ2-1; len: 15; d_gene: .; CDR3aa: CASSVFRGWDNEQFF; CDR3nt: TGTGCCAGCAGCGTATTCCGGGGTTGGGACAATGAGCAGTTCTTC
abundance: .; v_gene: TRBV18; j_gene: TRBJ2-1; len: 16; d_gene: .; CDR3aa: CASSHQGAGAYNEQFF; CDR3nt: TGTGCCAGCTCACACCAGGGGGCGGGGGCCTACAATGAGCAGTTCTTC
abundance: .; v_gene: TRBV14; j_gene: TRBJ1-2; len: 13; d_gene: .; CDR3aa: CASSQLQYYGYTF; CDR3nt: TGTGCCAGCAGCCAATTACAGTATTATGGCTACACCTTC
abundance: .; v_gene: TRBV4-2; j_gene: TRBJ1-3; len: 16; d_gene: .; CDR3aa: CASSQMTEPSGNTIYF; CDR3nt: TGTGCCAGCAGCCAAATGACAGAACCCTCTGGAAACACCATATATTTT
abundance: .; v_gene: TRBV27; j_gene: TRBJ2-7; len: 14; d_gene: TRBD1; CDR3aa: CASSLSDRIYEQYF; CDR3nt: TGTGCCAGCAGTTTATCGGACAGGATATACGAGCAGTACTTC
abundance: .; v_gene: TRBV6-6; j_gene: TRBJ2-3; len: 13; d_gene: .; CDR3aa: CASSWDSTDTQYF; CDR3nt: TGTGCCAGCAGTTGGGACTCCACAGATACGCAGTATTTT
abundance: .; v_gene: TRBV5-1; j_gene: TRBJ2-7; len: 13; d_gene: .; CDR3aa: CASSVDNPYEQYF; CDR3nt: TGCGCCAGCAGCGTTGACAATCCCTACGAGCAGTACTTC
abundance: .; v_gene: TRBV3-1/TRBV3-2; j_gene: TRBJ2-7; len: 14; d_gene: TRBD1; CDR3aa: CASSQAPGGYEQYF; CDR3nt: TGTGCCAGCAGCCAAGCTCCAGGGGGCTACGAGCAGTACTTC
abundance: .; v_gene: TRBV18; j_gene: TRBJ2-6; len: 17; d_gene: TRBD1; CDR3aa: CASSPQTGTVGANVLTF; CDR3nt: TGTGCCAGCTCACCCCAAACCGGGACAGTCGGGGCCAACGTCCTGACTTTC
abundance: .; v_gene: TRBV30; j_gene: TRBJ2-4; len: 16; d_gene: TRBD2; CDR3aa: CAWSVDSGGAKNIQYF; CDR3nt: TGTGCCTGGAGTGTAGATAGCGGGGGGGCCAAAAACATTCAGTACTTC
abundance: .; v_gene: TRBV10-3; j_gene: TRBJ1-6; len: 14; d_gene: .; CDR3aa: CAISPSPDNSPLHF; CDR3nt: TGTGCCATCAGTCCCTCCCCCGATAATTCACCCCTCCACTTT
abundance: few; v_gene: TRBV24-1; j_gene: TRBJ2-3; len: 13; d_gene: .; CDR3aa: CATSDRIPGMQYF; CDR3nt: TGTGCCACCAGTGATCGGATACCAGGGATGCAGTATTTT
abundance: .; v_gene: TRBV7-3; j_gene: TRBJ1-1; len: 13; d_gene: .; CDR3aa: CASSQGSNTEAFF; CDR3nt: TGTGCCAGCAGTCAGGGGTCGAACACTGAAGCTTTCTTT
abundance: .; v_gene: TRBV9; j_gene: TRBJ2-7; len: 15; d_gene: .; CDR3aa: CASSPSRGRQGEQYF; CDR3nt: TGTGCCAGCAGTCCTTCCCGGGGGCGACAGGGCGAGCAGTACTTC
abundance: .; v_gene: TRBV27; j_gene: TRBJ2-2; len: 17; d_gene: .; CDR3aa: CASSSPTRRGNTGELFF; CDR3nt: TGTGCCAGCAGTAGTCCCACTAGGCGGGGGAACACCGGGGAGCTGTTTTTT
abundance: .; v_gene: TRBV5-1; j_gene: TRBJ1-2; len: 14; d_gene: TRBD1; CDR3aa: CASSLQGTVYGYTF; CDR3nt: TGCGCCAGCAGCTTACAGGGGACGGTCTATGGCTACACCTTC
abundance: .; v_gene: TRBV19; j_gene: TRBJ2-2; len: 16; d_gene: TRBD2; CDR3aa: CASTFSGGRSTGELFF; CDR3nt: TGTGCCAGTACCTTCAGTGGCGGGAGGAGCACCGGGGAGCTGTTTTTT
abundance: .; v_gene: TRBV9; j_gene: TRBJ2-3; len: 14; d_gene: .; CDR3aa: CASSVASFTDTQYF; CDR3nt: TGTGCCAGCAGCGTAGCCTCGTTTACAGATACGCAGTATTTT
abundance: .; v_gene: TRBV6-2/TRBV6-3; j_gene: TRBJ1-1; len: 20; d_gene: TRBD1; CDR3aa: CASSTTFGTDIIERSTEAFF; CDR3nt: TGTGCCAGCAGTACGACGTTTGGGACAGATATCATAGAGAGGAGCACTGAAGCTTTCTTT
abundance: .; v_gene: TRBV19; j_gene: TRBJ2-3; len: 15; d_gene: TRBD2; CDR3aa: CASSIGTSYPDTQYF; CDR3nt: TGTGCCAGTAGTATCGGGACTAGCTATCCAGATACGCAGTATTTT
abundance: .; v_gene: TRBV5-8; j_gene: TRBJ1-5; len: 14; d_gene: .; CDR3aa: CASSVGFSGQPQHF; CDR3nt: TGTGCCAGCAGCGTGGGGTTTTCAGGTCAGCCCCAGCATTTT
abundance: .; v_gene: TRBV28; j_gene: TRBJ1-1; len: 16; d_gene: TRBD1; CDR3aa: CASSVQGVGMNTEAFF; CDR3nt: TGTGCCAGCAGTGTACAGGGGGTAGGAATGAACACTGAAGCTTTCTTT
abundance: .; v_gene: TRBV18; j_gene: TRBJ1-1; len: 15; d_gene: TRBD1; CDR3aa: CASSTGGWGGTEAFF; CDR3nt: TGTGCCAGCTCAACAGGGGGCTGGGGAGGTACTGAAGCTTTCTTT
abundance: .; v_gene: TRBV4-3; j_gene: TRBJ2-7; len: 15; d_gene: TRBD2; CDR3aa: CASSQGTSNLYEQYF; CDR3nt: TGCGCCAGCAGCCAGGGGACTAGCAATTTATACGAGCAGTACTTC
abundance: .; v_gene: TRBV11-3; j_gene: TRBJ2-1; len: 15; d_gene: TRBD2; CDR3aa: CASSLGTSDYNEQFF; CDR3nt: TGTGCCAGCAGCCTAGGGACTAGCGACTACAATGAGCAGTTCTTC
abundance: .; v_gene: TRBV4-3; j_gene: TRBJ2-7; len: 17; d_gene: .; CDR3aa: CASSQDADGGLAYEQYF; CDR3nt: TGCGCCAGCAGCCAAGATGCAGATGGGGGCCTCGCCTACGAGCAGTACTTC
abundance: once; v_gene: TRBV4-2; j_gene: TRBJ2-7; len: 15; d_gene: .; CDR3aa: CASSQDRPSSYEQYF; CDR3nt: TGTGCCAGCAGCCAAGATCGTCCGAGCTCCTACGAGCAGTACTTC
abundance: few; v_gene: TRBV7-2; j_gene: TRBJ2-3; len: 17; d_gene: TRBD2; CDR3aa: CASSVNPSGRGGDTQYF; CDR3nt: TGTGCCAGCAGCGTCAACCCGAGCGGGAGGGGAGGAGATACGCAGTATTTT
abundance: .; v_gene: TRBV13; j_gene: TRBJ2-7; len: 13; d_gene: TRBD1; CDR3aa: CASRSQGANEQYF; CDR3nt: TGTGCCAGCAGGAGTCAGGGGGCAAACGAGCAGTACTTC
abundance: .; v_gene: TRBV4-2; j_gene: TRBJ2-3; len: 17; d_gene: TRBD2; CDR3aa: CASSQERLAGGPDTQYF; CDR3nt: TGTGCCAGCAGCCAAGAGAGGCTAGCGGGGGGGCCAGATACGCAGTATTTT